A selection of T cell receptor beta chains follows, all from one sample in a study of shared clonotypes between healthy human individuals. Libraries were prepared by immunoSEQ multiplex PCR; TCRdb keeps only in-frame clonotypes and omits some of them. The repertoire includes 1.5 million to 2.5 million clones, approximately 94% of them detected once, and more than 0.9% sits in the top ten. The sequencing sample was made of naive CD8+ T cells sorted from blood. Every receptor here comes from a young man in good health. The CDR3 runs from the conserved cysteine through the conserved F or W. D genes are given only for firm matches. Clone size is shown for a subset of rows, as once, few, many or a class of expanded clone.

clone_size	d_call	v_call	j_call	cdr3_nt	cdr3_aa
NA	TRBD1	TRBV4-1	TRBJ2-7	TGCGCCAGCAGCCAACCCGGGACAGGGGAATACGAGCAGTACTTC	CASSQPGTGEYEQYF
NA	NA	TRBV7-9	TRBJ2-3	TGTGCCAGCAGCTTGGAGGGGGCAACAGATACGCAGTATTTT	CASSLEGATDTQYF
NA	NA	TRBV7-9	TRBJ2-3	TGTGCCAGCAGCTTACTACAGGGTCCAGATACGCAGTATTTT	CASSLLQGPDTQYF
NA	NA	TRBV6-5	TRBJ2-2	TGTGCCAGCAGTTACTCGGGGGCGGGCGGGGAGCTGTTTTTT	CASSYSGAGGELFF
NA	NA	TRBV9	TRBJ2-1	TGTGCCAGCAGCGTGGGGGGCTCCTACAATGAGCAGTTCTTC	CASSVGGSYNEQFF
NA	NA	TRBV6-5	TRBJ1-1	TGTGCCAGCAGCCCTCACATGAACACTGAAGCTTTCTTT	CASSPHMNTEAFF
NA	NA	TRBV18	TRBJ2-3	TGTGCCAGCTCACCACTGGGCAGGGACGGGGTAGATACGCAGTATTTT	CASSPLGRDGVDTQYF
NA	NA	TRBV5-6	TRBJ2-6	TGTGCCAGCAGCTTGGATCTCCTGGGCTCTGGGGCCAACGTCCTGACTTTC	CASSLDLLGSGANVLTF
NA	TRBD1	TRBV28	TRBJ2-2	TGTGCCAGCAGTTTCTATTTGGACAGGGAGAACACCGGGGAGCTGTTTTTT	CASSFYLDRENTGELFF
NA	NA	TRBV6-1	TRBJ2-7	TGTGCCAGCAGCGAAGCCCGGGGTCACAGCTCCTACGAGCAGTACTTC	CASSEARGHSSYEQYF
NA	TRBD2	TRBV5-4	TRBJ2-7	TGTGCCAGCAGCTTTACATCCGGACTAGCGGGCGAGCAGTACTTC	CASSFTSGLAGEQYF
NA	NA	TRBV28	TRBJ1-5	TGTGCCAGCAGTCCTCCGGGGGGTCACAATCAGCCCCAGCATTTT	CASSPPGGHNQPQHF
NA	NA	TRBV11-2	TRBJ2-7	TGTGCCAGCAGCGTTACAGATGTCTACGAGCAGTACTTC	CASSVTDVYEQYF
NA	NA	TRBV13	TRBJ1-1	TGTGCCAGCAGCTTAGGCCCCGCTCCTCCTATTGAAGCTTTCTTT	CASSLGPAPPIEAFF
few	TRBD1	TRBV11-2	TRBJ2-7	TGTGCCAGCAGCTACGGGACAGGGTCTCACTACGAGCAGTACTTC	CASSYGTGSHYEQYF
NA	NA	TRBV2	TRBJ2-5	TGTGCCAGCAGCTACCCCCCCTCGGAGACCCAGTACTTC	CASSYPPSETQYF